The entry below describes one TCR beta chain. Its antigen is unknown. Qualities for individual bases were not recorded, and no much larger clone is one base off. DNA was extracted from blood mononuclear cells, with the same DNA used for both TCR and STAT3 sequencing. The data are from a study of STAT3 mutations in large granular lymphocyte leukemia (dated by TCRdb to the late 2010s). For the wider study: In roughly half of the longitudinally sequenced T-LGLL patients, canonical activating STAT3 mutations were detected. More than half of T-LGLL patients received one or more immunosuppressive therapy regimens, with hematologic response in 40% of those treated. As controls within the study, a couple of patients with natural killer LGL leukemia were also sequenced longitudinally. Serial deep sequencing of TCRbeta CDR3 and STAT3 was performed in patients with T-cell large granular lymphocyte leukemia to reconstruct clonal hierarchy and dynamics. On average, sequencing was done at more than 3.5 time points per patient, with the number of samplings ranging from 2 to 8. From an initial cohort of 200 to 250 LGL patients, approximately 18 representative T-LGLL cases were selected for longitudinal TCRbeta and STAT3 sequencing. What the study reported, not specific to this receptor: In 6 of 18 patients, TCR clonotype switching occurred after therapy, and every newly emerging clone was STAT3 wild type. Because codominant clonotypes persisted in some patients, a small but highly pathogenic clone may have been missed. Because no samples were available when a clone first appeared, clonal expansion had to be inferred from samplings taken at other points. Variable intervals between samplings and differing treatment regimens complicated linking therapy response to changes in TCR clonal burden. All T-LGLL patients had at least one immunodominant TCRbeta clonotype, and roughly half had multiple immunodominant subclonotypes. Dominant TCR clone burden was found to exceed STAT3 mutant burden in several patients, suggesting that STAT3 mutation arose secondarily within a pre-expanded clone.

The junction carries 13 bases between V and J, which are trimmed by 1 base and 3 bases respectively. The germline V gene (reference sequence) supplies CDR1 GTSNPN and CDR2 SVGIG. Counted from cysteine to phenylalanine, this CDR3 has 14 amino acids. Only the CDR3 part of the read is kept: 42 bases, read in frame from the first base. TCRbeta libraries were sequenced on an Illumina MiSeq, and an average of about 40,773 productive templates per sample was obtained. Multiplex PCR amplification was used to generate TCRbeta CDR3 libraries with the immunoSEQ assay. Processing in the source paper ran as follows. Following a previously defined approach, repertoire diversity was calculated, and values close to 0 point to extremely monoclonal samples. Drawn from immuneACCESS, this table holds only the in-frame rearrangements with V and J called that TCRdb kept. Clones are partly lost; checked studies trace under half to an unresolved V gene and leave the rest unexplained. That table is the source of V, J and clone size, and D and trimming were worked out from the DNA. This sample holds 20,000 to 30,000 clones; about 94% were observed only once. The top ten hold about 6.8% of the sample.

The sample was peripheral blood mononuclear cells. This chain is built from TRBV30 and TRBJ2-7, with no reliable assignment of the D segment. This receptor was taken from a man aged 40-49 years with T-cell large granular lymphocyte leukemia. Some clones in this sample may be carry-over from other donors' samples. The age is the age at diagnosis. The sequenced DNA: TGTGCCTGGAGTGGGGAAACCCCTTTCTACGAGCAGTACTTC. Its protein product is CAWSGETPFYEQYF.